This is a list of T cell receptor beta chains from one sample in a study of blood T cell repertoires in COVID-19. Produced via immunoSEQ multiplex PCR; TCRdb's table is partial and in-frame only. This sample has about 130,000 clones, with 81% found just once. Sequencing was done on a sample of peripheral blood. The source of these receptors is a man younger than 45 with COVID-19, enrolled during active disease. Both conserved end residues are part of each CDR3. D genes are given only for firm matches. Expanded clones are given a class, and other clones once, few, many or no size at all.

v_call	clone_size	d_call	j_call	cdr3_nt	cdr3_aa
TRBV21-1	many	NA	TRBJ1-2	TGTGCCAGCAGCAAAAAAGGAGGAAGGTTAAGTCCTTATGGCTACACCTTC	CASSKKGGRLSPYGYTF
TRBV19	NA	TRBD1	TRBJ1-1	TGTGCCAGTAGTCCGCGGACAGGGGTCACTGAAGCTTTCTTT	CASSPRTGVTEAFF
TRBV7-9	NA	TRBD1	TRBJ1-1	TGTGCCAGCAGCTTAGGCGGACAGGGGAACACTGAAGCTTTCTTT	CASSLGGQGNTEAFF
TRBV7-2	NA	NA	TRBJ2-2	TGTGCCAGCAGCTTAGCGCAGGGTCCCGGGGAGCTGTTTTTT	CASSLAQGPGELFF
TRBV10-3	few	NA	TRBJ1-1	TGTGCCTCGACCCGGGGTAGGGAGGACACTGAAGCTTTCTTT	CASTRGREDTEAFF
TRBV2	NA	TRBD1	TRBJ2-3	TGTGCCAGCAAACCGGGACAGCCATTAGATACGCAGTATTTT	CASKPGQPLDTQYF
TRBV4-1	NA	NA	TRBJ1-2	TGCGCCAGCAGCCAAGTAGTAAGAACGAAAACAGGGAACTATGGCTACACCTTC	CASSQVVRTKTGNYGYTF
TRBV30	NA	NA	TRBJ1-2	TGTGCCTGGGCGCAAACAGTGAACTATGGCTACACCTTC	CAWAQTVNYGYTF
TRBV5-1	NA	TRBD2	TRBJ2-3	TGCGCCAGCAGCTTAAGGCTAGCGGGCTTCTTCACAGATACGCAGTATTTT	CASSLRLAGFFTDTQYF
TRBV27	few	NA	TRBJ1-4	TGTGCCAGCAAAAGCGGCCGACGGGGAACTAATGAAAAACTGTTTTTT	CASKSGRRGTNEKLFF
TRBV30	NA	TRBD2	TRBJ2-5	TGTGCCTGGAGTCCCGGACTAGCCGAAGAGACCCAGTACTTC	CAWSPGLAEETQYF
TRBV5-4	NA	TRBD1	TRBJ1-2	TGTGCCAGCAGCCCGGCGGGGGGACAGGGGAACTATGGCTACACCTTC	CASSPAGGQGNYGYTF
TRBV2	NA	TRBD2	TRBJ2-5	TGTGCCAGCAGTGACCGGGGGGCTAGCGGGGCCTCTCAAGAGACCCAGTACTTC	CASSDRGASGASQETQYF
TRBV5-6	NA	NA	TRBJ1-2	TGTGCCAGCAGCCACTTAAACAGTTATGGCTACACCTTC	CASSHLNSYGYTF
TRBV4-3	NA	NA	TRBJ1-4	TGCGCCAGCAGCCAAGAATCCTTACGAGTGGCTAATGAAAAACTGTTTTTT	CASSQESLRVANEKLFF
TRBV10-3	NA	TRBD1	TRBJ1-2	TGTGCCATCAGTGACCCGATCGGTTCTGGGACAGGGGTGGTTGGCTACACCTTC	CAISDPIGSGTGVVGYTF
TRBV28	NA	TRBD2	TRBJ2-5	TGTGCCAGCAGTTTACGTCAGATCGGGACTAGCGGCAACCAAGAGACCCAGTACTTC	CASSLRQIGTSGNQETQYF
TRBV7-9	NA	NA	TRBJ2-2	TGTGCCAGCAGCTTAGACGTCTCCAGGGGGGAGCTGTTTTTT	CASSLDVSRGELFF
TRBV7-9	once	NA	TRBJ2-3	TGTGCCAGCAGCCCCGGGACAACAGATACGCAGTATTTT	CASSPGTTDTQYF
TRBV12-3/TRBV12-4	NA	NA	TRBJ2-5	TGTGCCAGCCAACCAGGGGGGGAGACCCAGTACTTC	CASQPGGETQYF
TRBV7-9	NA	TRBD2	TRBJ2-1	TGTGCCAGCAGCTTAATTGGGGGGGAACAGTTCTTC	CASSLIGGEQFF
TRBV7-6	once	NA	TRBJ1-5	TGTGCCAGCAGCTTGCGCCGGAGCAATCAGCCCCAGCATTTT	CASSLRRSNQPQHF
TRBV2	NA	TRBD2	TRBJ2-7	TGTGCCAGCAGTCAAGGCTCTCCTAGCGGGATATACGAGCAGTACTTC	CASSQGSPSGIYEQYF
TRBV7-9	few	TRBD1	TRBJ2-5	TGTGCCAGCAGCCCGACAGGGGAACTACAAGAGACCCAGTACTTC	CASSPTGELQETQYF
TRBV10-3	NA	TRBD2	TRBJ2-5	TGTGCCATCGGTGGCGGGGGGGAGAAAGAGACCCAGTACTTC	CAIGGGGEKETQYF
TRBV4-3	once	TRBD2	TRBJ2-7	TGCGCCAGCAGCCAGGCTAGCGGGGGGGCTGAGTATCACGAGCAGTACTTC	CASSQASGGAEYHEQYF
TRBV5-1	NA	NA	TRBJ2-1	TGCGCCAGCAGCTCACCGAGGGCCGCGTTGAATGAGCAGTTCTTC	CASSSPRAALNEQFF
TRBV10-3	few	NA	TRBJ2-3	TGTGCCATCAGCCGCAGAGGCGACAGGTCTAGCACAGATACGCAGTATTTT	CAISRRGDRSSTDTQYF
TRBV5-6	NA	TRBD2	TRBJ2-3	TGTGCCAGCAGCTTGGGCGGAGCGGGGGGTTCAGATACGCAGTATTTT	CASSLGGAGGSDTQYF
TRBV12-3/TRBV12-4	NA	TRBD1	TRBJ2-1	TGTGCCAGCAGCTACGACAGGGGTCATGAGCAGTTCTTC	CASSYDRGHEQFF
TRBV24-1	once	NA	TRBJ2-7	TGTGCCACCAGTGATGCTTCACAGGTTTACTTC	CATSDASQVYF
TRBV6-5	NA	NA	TRBJ2-7	TGTGCCAGCATCGAAGGGGGAGTTGGCGAGCAGTACTTC	CASIEGGVGEQYF
TRBV5-6	NA	NA	TRBJ2-7	TGTGCCAGCAGCTTGCCAGGAGGCTACGAGCAGTACTTC	CASSLPGGYEQYF
TRBV29-1	few	TRBD2	TRBJ2-2	TGCAGCGTGAAGACTAGCGGGAGGGACACCGGGGAGCTGTTTTTT	CSVKTSGRDTGELFF
TRBV15	NA	NA	TRBJ2-2	TGTGCCACCAGCCACCCGGGCACCGGGGAGCTGTTTTTT	CATSHPGTGELFF
TRBV27	NA	TRBD1	TRBJ2-3	TGTGCCAGCAGTTTACCGGGACAGAGCACAGATACGCAGTATTTT	CASSLPGQSTDTQYF
TRBV5-1	few	TRBD1	TRBJ2-7	TGCGCCAGCAGCGACGGACAGGGGATGAGCTCCTACGAGCAGTACTTC	CASSDGQGMSSYEQYF
TRBV10-2	NA	NA	TRBJ2-1	TGCGCCAGCACCCTGGGGCCTTACTCCTACAATGAGCAGTTCTTC	CASTLGPYSYNEQFF
TRBV27	NA	TRBD1	TRBJ2-2	TGTGCCAGCAGTTTATGGGCAGGGGGCGGCACCGGGGAGCTGTTTTTT	CASSLWAGGGTGELFF
TRBV29-1	NA	NA	TRBJ2-1	TGCAGCGTTGTCCCTGGAGCGGGCGGTGAGCAGTTCTTC	CSVVPGAGGEQFF
TRBV19	NA	TRBD2	TRBJ2-3	TGTGCCAGTACCCCTTCGAGGACTAGCTCCACAAATACGCAGTATTTT	CASTPSRTSSTNTQYF
TRBV21-1	once	NA	TRBJ2-7	TGTGCCAGCAGCCACACTGGACAGGGTCACTACGAGCAGTACTTC	CASSHTGQGHYEQYF
TRBV19	NA	TRBD1	TRBJ2-1	TGTGCCAGTAGTATTCAGGGGGCTGGGAATGAGCAGTTCTTC	CASSIQGAGNEQFF
TRBV6-5	NA	TRBD1	TRBJ1-3	TGTGCCAGCAGTTACGCCAGACAGGGGCCTGGAAACACCATATATTTT	CASSYARQGPGNTIYF
TRBV21-1	NA	NA	TRBJ2-4	TGTGCCAGCAGCAACGTAGCCAAAAACATTCAGTACTTC	CASSNVAKNIQYF
TRBV6-5	NA	NA	TRBJ1-2	TGTGCCAGCAGAAGCCTCCAGGGGACCGATGGCTACACCTTC	CASRSLQGTDGYTF
TRBV7-3	NA	TRBD2	TRBJ2-2	TGTGCCAGCAGCGCATGGACTAGCGGGAACACCGGGGAGCTGTTTTTT	CASSAWTSGNTGELFF
TRBV10-3	NA	TRBD2	TRBJ2-1	TGTGCCACCCTAGCGGGGGACTCCTACAATGAGCAGTTCTTC	CATLAGDSYNEQFF